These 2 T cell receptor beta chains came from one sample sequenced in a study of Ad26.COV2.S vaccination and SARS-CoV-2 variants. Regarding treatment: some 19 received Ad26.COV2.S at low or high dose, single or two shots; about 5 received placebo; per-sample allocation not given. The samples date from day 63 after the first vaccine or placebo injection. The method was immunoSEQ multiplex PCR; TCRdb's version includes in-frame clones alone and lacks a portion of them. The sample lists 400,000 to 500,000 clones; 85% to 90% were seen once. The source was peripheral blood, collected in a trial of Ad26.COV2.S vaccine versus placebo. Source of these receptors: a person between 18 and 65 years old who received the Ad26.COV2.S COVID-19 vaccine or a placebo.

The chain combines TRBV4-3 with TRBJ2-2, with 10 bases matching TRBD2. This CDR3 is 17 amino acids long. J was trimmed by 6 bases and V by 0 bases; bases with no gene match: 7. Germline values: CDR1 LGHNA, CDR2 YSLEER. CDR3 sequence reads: CASSQETSGRGSGELFF. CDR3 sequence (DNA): TGCGCCAGCAGCCAAGAGACGAGCGGGAGGGGGTCCGGGGAGCTGTTTTTT.

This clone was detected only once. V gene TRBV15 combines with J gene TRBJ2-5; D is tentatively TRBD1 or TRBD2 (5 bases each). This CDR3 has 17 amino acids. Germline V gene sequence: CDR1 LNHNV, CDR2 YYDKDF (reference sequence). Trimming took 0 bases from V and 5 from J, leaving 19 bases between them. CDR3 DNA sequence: TGTGCCACCAGCAGAGACCCCCCCGGTTGGGACCGGGAGACCCAGTACTTC. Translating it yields CATSRDPPGWDRETQYF.